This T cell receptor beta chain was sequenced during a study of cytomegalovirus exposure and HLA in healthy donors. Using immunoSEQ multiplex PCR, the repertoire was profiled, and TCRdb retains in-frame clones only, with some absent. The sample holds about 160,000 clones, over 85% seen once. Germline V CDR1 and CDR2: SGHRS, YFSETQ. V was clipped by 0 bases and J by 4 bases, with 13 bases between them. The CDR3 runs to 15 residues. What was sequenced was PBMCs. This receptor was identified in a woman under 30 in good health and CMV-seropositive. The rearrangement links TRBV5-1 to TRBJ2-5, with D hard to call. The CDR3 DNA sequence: TGCGCCAGCAGCTTGGTTACCAACCCCGGAGAGACCCAGTACTTC. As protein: CASSLVTNPGETQYF.